These T cell receptor beta chains were read from a single sample in a study of preoperative IRX-2 immunotherapy in early breast cancer. TCRdb's copy holds only in-frame clones and misses some; the assay was immunoSEQ multiplex PCR. This sample has about 42,000 clones, with approximately 77% found just once. Sequencing used tumor tissue, obtained after IRX-2 immunotherapy. All receptors come from a human donor with breast cancer. The CDR3 runs from the conserved cysteine through the conserved F or W. The order of the fields is CDR3 DNA, CDR3 protein, clone size, J gene, D gene, V gene. The D gene is left open where the match is weak. Size is omitted from some rows. Given values are once, few, many or a class for expanded clones.

TGTGCCACCAAGCCAGGGGCGGGTAATAATTCACCCCTCCACTTT CATKPGAGNNSPLHF - TRBJ1-6 - TRBV15
TGTGCCAGCTCACCGGGGGGCTGGAGCAATCAGCCCCAGCATTTT CASSPGGWSNQPQHF - TRBJ1-5 - TRBV18
TGTGCCAGCTCACGGGACAGCGGCGAGCAGTACTTC CASSRDSGEQYF - TRBJ2-7 TRBD1 TRBV18
TGCGCCAGCAGCTTGAATTTAGGTATAGAGGAAAAACTGTTTTTT CASSLNLGIEEKLFF once TRBJ1-4 - TRBV23-1
TGCGCCAGCAGCTCGGGACTAGGAGCCTACGAGCAGTACTTC CASSSGLGAYEQYF - TRBJ2-7 TRBD2 TRBV5-1
TGTGCCAGCACCCCACGGAATGAGCAGTTCTTC CASTPRNEQFF - TRBJ2-1 - TRBV12-5
TGCGCCAGCAGCTTGGCCGCGACTAGCGGGAGTGGAGACGAGCAGTACTTC CASSLAATSGSGDEQYF - TRBJ2-7 TRBD2 TRBV5-1
TGTGCCAGCAGATCAAGGACGTCAGGGCGGGCAGGCGGGGAGCTGTTTTTT CASRSRTSGRAGGELFF - TRBJ2-2 - TRBV6-8
TGTGCCACCAGCAGATCGCGAGGGACAGGGAGTAATTCACCCCTCCACTTT CATSRSRGTGSNSPLHF - TRBJ1-6 TRBD1 TRBV15
TGTGCCAGTAGTTCTCCTCCCGGGACAGGGCCAAATCAGCCCCAGCATTTT CASSSPPGTGPNQPQHF - TRBJ1-5 TRBD1 TRBV19
TGCGCCAGCAGCCAAGCCACAGCGGGGGTCACAGATACGCAGTATTTT CASSQATAGVTDTQYF - TRBJ2-3 TRBD2 TRBV4-1
TGTGCCAGTAGTATAGATGTGGCCGGGGAGCTGTTTTTT CASSIDVAGELFF - TRBJ2-2 - TRBV19
TGTGCCAGCTCACCGGGTCCGAACACCGGGGAGCTGTTTTTT CASSPGPNTGELFF - TRBJ2-2 - TRBV18
TGTGCCAGCAGCCCGACAGGGAACTATGGCTACACCTTC CASSPTGNYGYTF many TRBJ1-2 TRBD1 TRBV7-8
TGTGCCAGCAGCTCTCGACTCCCTAGTGGCTCCTACAATGAGCAGTTCTTC CASSSRLPSGSYNEQFF - TRBJ2-1 - TRBV11-3
TGTGCCAGCAGTCCCTGGCGGGGGAGCTCCTATAATTCACCCCTCCACTTT CASSPWRGSSYNSPLHF - TRBJ1-6 - TRBV6-8
TGTGCCAGCAGCTTAATCAGCGGGAGAGGCGAGCAGTTCTTC CASSLISGRGEQFF - TRBJ2-1 TRBD2 TRBV7-1
TGCGCCAGCAGCCAAGTCGCAACAGGTGAAAAACTGTTTTTT CASSQVATGEKLFF - TRBJ1-4 - TRBV4-1
TGTGCCAGCAGATACACTAGCGGGGAACCACAGTACGAGCAGTACTTC CASRYTSGEPQYEQYF - TRBJ2-7 TRBD2 TRBV6-8
TGCGCCAGCAGCCCCCAGGGGACAGGCTCGGATGAAAAACTGTTTTTT CASSPQGTGSDEKLFF few TRBJ1-4 TRBD1 TRBV23-1
TGTGCCAGCAGTTACGATAGCGGGAGGACCTCCTTAAGAGGGGAGCTGTTTTTT CASSYDSGRTSLRGELFF few TRBJ2-2 TRBD2 TRBV6-8
TGCGCCAGCAGCGAGGGGACAGGGGTAATGGGCGGCTACACCTTC CASSEGTGVMGGYTF - TRBJ1-2 TRBD1 TRBV5-1
TGTGCCAGCGGCCGAGGGTACCAAGAGACCCAGTACTTC CASGRGYQETQYF once TRBJ2-5 - TRBV18
TGTGCCAGCACCCCGACAGGGTCCTACGAGCAGTACTTC CASTPTGSYEQYF - TRBJ2-7 TRBD1 TRBV6-8
TGTGCCAGTAGTATGGTGCCTAACGCCGAGCAGTACTTC CASSMVPNAEQYF - TRBJ2-7 - TRBV19
TGTGCCAGCAGCGTCCCCGGACAGGGTTTCTCTGAAGCTTTCTTT CASSVPGQGFSEAFF - TRBJ1-1 TRBD1 TRBV2
TGTGCCAGCAGCTTAGGAACTCAGGGTACGCAGTATTTT CASSLGTQGTQYF - TRBJ2-3 - TRBV7-8
TGTGCCAGCAGCTTGCGGATTGGGGGGAATGAAAAACTGTTTTTT CASSLRIGGNEKLFF - TRBJ1-4 - TRBV7-1
TGTGCCAGCAGTCCGGGGGGGTACTCCTACGAGCAGTACTTC CASSPGGYSYEQYF - TRBJ2-7 TRBD2 TRBV11-3
TGTGCCATCAGAGGGGGGGGGAGCTCCTACGAGCAGTACTTC CAIRGGGSSYEQYF - TRBJ2-7 - TRBV6-8
TGTGCCAGCTCACCAATGAATTTAGGACAGGGAGGGGATACGCAGTATTTT CASSPMNLGQGGDTQYF - TRBJ2-3 - TRBV18
TGTGCCACCAGCAGAGATAGGCCAGATAATGAGCAGTTCTTC CATSRDRPDNEQFF - TRBJ2-1 - TRBV15
TGTGCCACCAGCAGGGATAGACGGGGGGGCACATATGAGCAGTTCTTC CATSRDRRGGTYEQFF few TRBJ2-1 TRBD2 TRBV15
TGTGCCAGTAGGGCCAACACTGAAGCTTTCTTT CASRANTEAFF - TRBJ1-1 - TRBV19
TGTGCCAGTAGTATAGCCCCTCAAACTAGAAGCAATGAGCAGTTCTTC CASSIAPQTRSNEQFF - TRBJ2-1 - TRBV19
TGTGCCAGCAGCTTAACTAGGGGAACCGGGGAGCTGTTTTTT CASSLTRGTGELFF - TRBJ2-2 - TRBV7-1
TGTGCCAGCAGTCTCAGAGGGACGGTCCTTGATGAAAAACTGTTTTTT CASSLRGTVLDEKLFF - TRBJ1-4 - TRBV28
TGTGCCAGCAGCCTGGGAGTCCGCTACGAGCAGTACTTC CASSLGVRYEQYF once TRBJ2-7 - TRBV5-8
TGTGCCAGCAGTTACTCGATGGGGAGGGAGGGAAATGAAAAACTGTTTTTT CASSYSMGREGNEKLFF - TRBJ1-4 - TRBV6-8
TGTGCCAGTAGTATAGCTTCAGATCAGCCCCAGCATTTT CASSIASDQPQHF - TRBJ1-5 - TRBV19
TGCGCCAGCAGTGAGTCGGGGGGAAGGTCACCCCTCCACTTT CASSESGGRSPLHF - TRBJ1-6 - TRBV10-1
TGTGCTAGTGTCGGGGACAGGGCCTACGAGCAGTACTTC CASVGDRAYEQYF - TRBJ2-7 TRBD1 TRBV12-5
TGCGCCAGCAGCTTAGGGACTAGCGGGCGCCGAGAGCAGTACTTC CASSLGTSGRREQYF - TRBJ2-7 TRBD2 TRBV5-1
TGTGCCAGCAGCCGAGCGGCCCGGAGCTCTGGAAACACCATATATTTT CASSRAARSSGNTIYF - TRBJ1-3 - TRBV11-3
TGCGCCAGCCGGGACAGAGATAATGAAAAACTGTTTTTT CASRDRDNEKLFF few TRBJ1-4 TRBD1 TRBV10-2
TGTGCCAGCAGTTCCGGGACAGGGCTGGCAAAACTGTTTTTT CASSSGTGLAKLFF - TRBJ1-4 TRBD1 TRBV11-3
TGCGCCAGCAGAATAGCGGTGGGGGACACCGGGGAGCTGTTTTTT CASRIAVGDTGELFF - TRBJ2-2 - TRBV23-1
TGTGCCAGTAGTATGCAGACAGGGGACGAGCAGTACTTC CASSMQTGDEQYF - TRBJ2-7 TRBD1 TRBV19
TGTGCCAGCAGTGAAATCCGGCTCCCTAACCTCTATGGCTACACCTTC CASSEIRLPNLYGYTF - TRBJ1-2 - TRBV9
TGCGCCAGCAGCTTATTGGGGAACACCGGGGAGCTGTTTTTT CASSLLGNTGELFF - TRBJ2-2 - TRBV5-1
TGTGCCAGCAGTTTAAGGCAGTGGGGCTACACCTTC CASSLRQWGYTF - TRBJ1-2 - TRBV28
TGTGCCAGCAGTTACTCCTCAGGGGAAGATCAGCCCCAGCATTTT CASSYSSGEDQPQHF - TRBJ1-5 - TRBV6-7
TGCGCCAGCCGGACAGGGGGCACAGATACGCAGTATTTT CASRTGGTDTQYF - TRBJ2-3 TRBD1 TRBV10-2
TGTGCCAGCAGCACGCACCGGGACAGGGGTCCTTACGAGCAGTACTTC CASSTHRDRGPYEQYF - TRBJ2-7 TRBD1 TRBV6-8
TGTGCCAGTAGCCTCAGAGACTCTGGGGCCAACGTCCTGACTTTC CASSLRDSGANVLTF once TRBJ2-6 - TRBV19
TGTGCCAGCAGTAGGCCGGCGGGGAGCGAGACCCAGTACTTC CASSRPAGSETQYF few TRBJ2-5 - TRBV6-8
TGTGCCTGGAGGACGGCTGGGGCCAACGTCCTGACTTTC CAWRTAGANVLTF - TRBJ2-6 - TRBV30
TGTGCCAGCACCCAGTCTGGAAACACCATATATTTT CASTQSGNTIYF few TRBJ1-3 - TRBV9
TGTGCCAGCAGCCTCTGGACGGACACCGGGGAGCTGTTTTTT CASSLWTDTGELFF - TRBJ2-2 - TRBV9
TGTGCCACCAGCAGGGGACAAAATAATGAAAAACTGTTTTTT CATSRGQNNEKLFF - TRBJ1-4 - TRBV15